This entry lists 18 T cell receptor beta chains sequenced from one sample in a study of T-cell memory formation after mild COVID-19. Using its own MiXCR run on the 5' RACE reads, TCRdb lists one record per CDR3 protein. The table has hundreds of thousands of distinct CDR3 sequences, 15% to 20% seen once. The sequencing input was PBMCs or a T cell subset sorted from them (not recorded which). Receptors originate from an adult woman who had mild COVID-19 (a few samples of this study predate the infection). Cell type and time point are not known.

This clonotype was seen only a few times. This chain uses TRBV12-3 or TRBV12-4 with TRBJ1-5; D is undetermined. This CDR3 region has 13 residues. V dropped 3 bases and J dropped 5 bases, with 8 bases sitting between them. The CDR3 is CASSLGNHQPQHF. CDR3 nucleotides: TGTGCCAGCAGTTTGGGGAACCATCAGCCCCAGCATTTT.

The V call is TRBV27, the J call TRBJ2-1, with D perhaps matching TRBD1 (7 bases). V lost 10 bases and J 0 bases, leaving 16 bases between the germline ends. CDR3 size: 15 residues. Per the germline V gene, CDR1 is MNHEY and CDR2 is SMNVEV (reference sequence). CDR3 DNA sequence: TGTGCCACCCTGGCAGGGGGGAGCTCCTACAATGAGCAGTTCTTC. Translating it yields CATLAGGSSYNEQFF.

In this sample, this clonotype turned up a few times. This sequence joins TRBV4-3 and TRBJ1-1, with TRBD1 matching over 9 bases. CDR3 length: 18 amino acids. The V segment lost 0 bases and the J segment 8 bases; nucleotides outside the gene matches: 16. Per germline, CDR1 LGHNA and CDR2 YSLEER. DNA of the CDR3: TGCGCCAGCAGCCAAGATTGGCGTTGGGACAGGGAGAGGGCGGAAGCTTTCTTT. Translating it yields CASSQDWRWDRERAEAFF.

This clonotype was recorded many times. V is TRBV3-1 and J is TRBJ2-2, with 8 bases identical to TRBD1. The CDR3 covers 17 residues. Looked up from germline, CDR1 is LGHDT and CDR2 is YNNKEL (reference sequence). V shed 4 bases and J 3 bases; nucleotides not matched to a gene: 10. CDR3 sequence reads: CASSPVGRGQYTGELFF. CDR3 bases: TGTGCCAGCAGCCCTGTGGGCAGGGGGCAGTACACCGGGGAGCTGTTTTTT. Drawing the rest from reference TRBV3-1 and TRBJ2-2, the complete variable domain is DTAVSQTPKYLVTQMGNDKSIKCEQNLGHDTMYWYKQDSKKFLKIMFSYNNKELIINETVPNRFSPKSPDKAHLNLHINSLELGDSAVYFCASSPVGRGQYTGELFFGEGSRLTVL.

A single count supports this clonotype. The V and J genes are TRBV12-3 or TRBV12-4 and TRBJ2-1; 11 nucleotides align to TRBD2. The CDR3 is 15 amino acids. Trimming at V came to 3 bases and at J to 6 bases, leaving 4 bases not matched to a gene. CDR3 bases: TGTGCCAGCAGTTTCCAACTAGCGGGAGTCAATGAGCAGTTCTTC. Translated, it gives CASSFQLAGVNEQFF.

Many counts were recorded for this clonotype. The chain links TRBV27 to TRBJ1-2; D not resolved. CDR1 and CDR2 (germline): MNHEY, SMNVEV (reference sequence). Trimming cost V 0 bases and J 5 bases, with 4 bases left between them. This CDR3 is 12 amino acids long. DNA for the CDR3: TGTGCCAGCAGTTTATCGGGGTATGGCTACACCTTC. As protein: CASSLSGYGYTF.

J is TRBJ2-5 and V is TRBV20-1, with TRBD2 matching over 12 bases. Unmatched junction bases numbered 7, after V lost 3 bases and J lost 2 bases. The CDR3 is 16 residues long. Germline CDR1 reads DFQATT; CDR2 reads SNEGSKA (reference sequence). The CDR3 nucleotides are TGCAGTGCTAGGGGCCTAGCGGGGGGGCCGCAAGAGACCCAGTACTTC. This encodes CSARGLAGGPQETQYF.

Only a few counts were recorded for this clonotype. V is TRBV4-1 and J is TRBJ2-6, with 8 nucleotides matching TRBD1. Germline CDR1 MGHRA, CDR2 YSYEKL. After removal of 4 bases from V and 0 bases from J, the junction contained 8 bases not matched to a gene. The CDR3 covers 18 residues. CDR3 residues: CASSLRQGISSGANVLTF. The CDR3 DNA sequence: TGCGCCAGCAGCCTCCGACAGGGGATTAGCTCTGGGGCCAACGTCCTGACTTTC.

This clonotype was counted a few times. V is TRBV7-8 and J is TRBJ2-3; D assignment may be TRBD1 or TRBD2 (6 bases each). There are 16 residues in the CDR3. V lost 5 bases and J lost 3, with 18 bases in between. Germline V gene sequence: CDR1 SGHVS, CDR2 FQNEAQ. CDR3 loop: CASSALLGGGTDTQYF. Here the CDR3 DNA reads TGTGCCAGCAGCGCCCTTTTGGGGGGCGGGACAGATACGCAGTATTTT.

This clonotype showed up just a few times. This chain uses TRBV7-2 with TRBJ2-1, with D perhaps given as TRBD1 or TRBD2 (5 bases each). V was shortened by 2 bases and J by 10 bases, with 12 bases between the two germline ends. CDR1 SGHTA and CDR2 FQGNSA come from the germline V gene. CDR3 size: 13 residues. Here the CDR3 DNA reads TGTGCCAGCAGCTTATCCGGGGCTCGGGAGCAGTTCTTC. Encoded protein: CASSLSGAREQFF.

This clonotype was observed a few times. The DNA of the CDR3 is TGCGCCAGCAGCTCCACAGGGGGCTCCCCTGAAGCTTTCTTT. Its translation is CASSSTGGSPEAFF. V usage is TRBV5-1 and J usage is TRBJ1-1, with 9 bases matching TRBD1. Germline V CDR1 and CDR2: SGHRS, YFSETQ. The CDR3 loop spans 14 amino acids. V lost 3 bases and J lost 6; bases outside the gene matches: 6.

The chain recombines TRBV5-6 with TRBJ2-5, with D hard to call. Germline assignment: CDR1 SGHDT and CDR2 YYEEEE. This CDR3 has 15 amino acids. Trimming took off 4 bases at V and 4 bases at J, with 17 bases between the two ends. For the CDR3, the DNA is TGTGCCAGCAGCCGCCTAATTTTAGCCAGAGAGACCCAGTACTTC. The encoded protein is CASSRLILARETQYF.

J is TRBJ2-2 and V is TRBV19, with 12 nucleotides matching TRBD2. Looked up from germline, CDR1 is LNHDA and CDR2 is SQIVND (reference sequence). The CDR3 contains 15 residues. The V gene end was trimmed by 6 bases and the J gene end by 8 bases; junction bases not matched to a gene: 7. The DNA of the CDR3 is TGTGCCAGTAGCCGACTAGCGGGAGCTAGGGGGGAGCTGTTTTTT. Amino acids: CASSRLAGARGELFF.

In its sample, this clonotype was seen many times. The chain is built from TRBV12-3 or TRBV12-4 and TRBJ2-7; 9 bases are a match to TRBD1. After removal of 1 base from V and 9 bases from J, the junction contained 10 bases not matched to a gene. CDR3 size: 15 residues. CDR3 sequence: CASSLGGDRARRQYF. CDR3 bases: TGTGCCAGCAGTTTAGGGGGGGACAGGGCCCGTCGGCAGTACTTC.

The table lists this clonotype with a few counts. V gene TRBV12-3 or TRBV12-4 combines with J gene TRBJ2-5; maybe TRBD2 (6 bases). The V gene lost 3 bases and the J gene lost 7 bases, with 9 bases spanning the gap. The CDR3 runs to 12 residues. CDR3 loop: CASSLMRGTQYF. In DNA, the CDR3 is TGTGCCAGCAGTTTGATGCGGGGGACCCAGTACTTC.

The CDR3 region is CSASGDTQYF. The CDR3 DNA reads TGCAGTGCCTCCGGGGATACGCAGTATTTT. This chain links TRBV20-1 with TRBJ2-3, with D hard to call. The CDR3 totals 10 residues. V shed 6 bases and J shed 6 bases, with 7 bases lying between them. CDR1 is DFQATT, CDR2 SNEGSKA, per germline (reference sequence).

This clonotype was seen a handful of times. The rearrangement joins TRBV7-9 to TRBJ2-5; unclear D gene. From germline, CDR1 is SEHNR and CDR2 FQNEAQ (reference sequence). The V end was cut by 1 base, the J end by 2 bases, with 11 bases between. This CDR3 comprises 15 residues. CDR3 nucleotides: TGTGCCAGCAGCTTAGTGGGCCGGTCGCAAGAGACCCAGTACTTC. Protein sequence: CASSLVGRSQETQYF. Full variable domain (remainder filled in from reference TRBV7-9 and TRBJ2-5): DTGVSQNPRHKITKRGQNVTFRCDPISEHNRLYWYRQTLGQGPEFLTYFQNEAQLEKSRLLSDRFSAERPKGSFSTLEIQRTEQGDSAMYLCASSLVGRSQETQYFGPGTRLLVL.

V and J are TRBV4-3 and TRBJ2-3; D remains unclear. The V end was cut by 2 bases, the J end by 3 bases, with 15 bases between. Germline values: CDR1 LGHNA, CDR2 YSLEER. CDR3 length: 16 residues. The CDR3 DNA follows: TGCGCCAGCAGCCAACGCGGCCCCCTAGTGACAGATACGCAGTATTTT. Residues: CASSQRGPLVTDTQYF.